The 32 T cell receptor beta chains presented below share a single source sample, sequenced in a study of CD8+ T cells in alopecia areata. Extracted RNA was reverse transcribed, and the resulting cDNA served as sequencing template. The repertoire was sequenced with immunoSEQ multiplex PCR; TCRdb's copy has only in-frame clones and lacks some. The sample lists 30,000 to 35,000 clones, 55% seen once, with 30% to 50% in the top ten. Sequenced sample: NKG2D-high CD8+ T cells sorted from blood. These receptors were collected from a human donor with alopecia areata.

The V and J genes are TRBV7-8 and TRBJ1-6; weak D call: TRBD1 (5 bases). The CDR3 sequence is 14 residues long. Trimming cost V 2 bases and J 9 bases, with 11 bases left between them. Germline V CDR1 and CDR2: SGHVS, FQNEAQ. The CDR3, as DNA: TGTGCCAGCAGCTTAAGCAGGGAGGGTTCACCCCTCCACTTT. Residues: CASSLSREGSPLHF.

V and J are TRBV19 and TRBJ1-1, with 10 bases that match TRBD1. V dropped 6 bases and J dropped 3; count of bases not matched to a gene: 1. This CDR3 spans 13 amino acids. Looked up from germline, CDR1 is LNHDA and CDR2 is SQIVND (reference sequence). The CDR3 DNA sequence: TGTGCCAGTAGAGGGACAGGGGACACTGAAGCTTTCTTT. Translating it yields CASRGTGDTEAFF.

CDR3 amino acids: CSAKTGTYTEAFF. CDR3 nucleotide sequence: TGCAGCGCTAAGACAGGGACTTACACTGAAGCTTTCTTT. The J gene is TRBJ1-1, the V gene TRBV29-1; 7 nucleotides agree with TRBD1. The germline CDR1 and CDR2 sequences are SQVTM and ANQGSEA. After removal of 7 bases from V and 3 bases from J, the junction contained 8 bases not matched to a gene. The CDR3 extends over 13 amino acids.

The gene calls are TRBV7-2 and TRBJ2-1; the match to TRBD1 covers 8 bases. V gave up 5 bases and J gave up 10 bases; unmatched junction bases: 16. This CDR3 has 16 residues. CDR1 SGHTA and CDR2 FQGNSA come from the germline V gene. Written as DNA, the CDR3 is TGTGCCAGCAGCGGACCCGGACAGGGAATAACAGGGGAGCAGTTCTTC. Residues: CASSGPGQGITGEQFF.

This chain connects TRBV4-1 to TRBJ1-1; 7 nucleotides match TRBD1. Per germline, CDR1 MGHRA and CDR2 YSYEKL. Germline trimming cut 4 bases from V and 2 bases from J; bases unmatched to any gene: 4. This CDR3 spans 14 amino acids. This chain's CDR3 is CASSLRGSNTEAFF. The DNA for the CDR3 is TGCGCCAGCAGCCTCAGGGGGAGTAACACTGAAGCTTTCTTT.

V is TRBV19 and J is TRBJ1-5, with D maybe TRBD1 (5 bases). Trimming stripped 7 bases from V and 6 bases from J, with 13 bases between. CDR1 LNHDA and CDR2 SQIVND come from the germline V gene (reference sequence). CDR3 size: 13 residues. The DNA of the CDR3 is TGTGCCAGTAATGGGGCATTGGGTCAGCCCCAGCATTTT. It specifies CASNGALGQPQHF.

This chain joins TRBV5-1 and TRBJ2-6; D is undetermined. V lost 0 bases and J lost 3, with 4 bases in between. This CDR3 has 14 residues. CDR1 and CDR2 from the germline V gene are SGHRS and YFSETQ. This CDR3 is CASSLDSGANVLTF. DNA of the CDR3: TGCGCCAGCAGCTTGGACAGTGGGGCCAACGTCCTGACTTTC.

The chain joins TRBV6-1 to TRBJ2-2; D remains ambiguous. CDR1 and CDR2 from the germline V gene are MNHNS and SASEGT. CDR3 length: 15 residues. Trimming stripped 7 bases from V and 1 base from J, with 13 bases between. Written as DNA, the CDR3 is TGTGCCAGCACTTCGATCCGCAGGAACACCGGGGAGCTGTTTTTT. Protein sequence: CASTSIRRNTGELFF.

As for this clone: At one end, the junction sequence differs from germline, possibly due to a read error. The chain employs TRBV7-3 and TRBJ2-1; 11 nucleotides match TRBD2. Germline assignment: CDR1 SGHTA and CDR2 FQGTGA. This CDR3 is built from 15 residues. The CDR3 sequence is CASSSLLAGGNEQFF. The CDR3 nucleotides read TGCGCCAGCAGCTCGCTCCTAGCGGGGGGAAATGAGCAGTTCTTC.

The chain is built from TRBV4-3 and TRBJ2-7; TRBD2 matches at 11 bases. The germline gives CDR1 LGHNA, CDR2 YSLEER. V gave up 0 bases and J gave up 7 bases; unmatched junction bases: 8. CDR3 size: 16 residues. DNA of the CDR3: TGCGCCAGCAGCCAAGAACTAGCGGGAGCTCTTTGGGAGCAGTACTTC. Translated: CASSQELAGALWEQYF.

V and J are TRBV5-1 and TRBJ2-4; 7 positions agree with TRBD2. CDR1 is SGHRS, CDR2 YFSETQ, per germline. This CDR3 has 15 amino acids. The V gene end was trimmed by 0 bases and the J gene end by 2 bases; junction bases not matched to a gene: 2. Written as DNA, the CDR3 is TGCGCCAGCAGCTTGGCGGGGGGACCCAAAAACATTCAGTACTTC. As protein: CASSLAGGPKNIQYF.

The chain has TRBV11-2 and TRBJ1-1, with a weak D call TRBD1 (5 bases). Germline V gene sequence: CDR1 SGHAT, CDR2 FQNNGV. CDR3 length equals 13 residues. V was shortened by 0 bases and J by 11 bases, with 13 bases between the two germline ends. The CDR3 is CASSLDRGREAFF. The CDR3 DNA reads TGTGCCAGCAGCTTAGATAGGGGACGAGAGGCTTTCTTT.

The chain is built from TRBV10-3 and TRBJ2-7, with TRBD2 identical over 8 bases. V lost 8 bases and J lost 2; bases outside the gene matches: 8. This CDR3 is built from 14 residues. Germline CDR1 and CDR2: ENHRY and SYGVKD. CDR3 amino acids: CAIGLAGPTYEQYF. CDR3 DNA: TGTGCCATCGGCCTAGCGGGTCCCACCTACGAGCAGTACTTC.

The chain combines TRBV30 with TRBJ1-5; possibly TRBD1 for D (6 bases). Deletions cut 4 bases from V and 5 bases from J, with 9 bases between. Germline CDR1 reads GTSNPN; CDR2 reads SVGIG (reference sequence). The CDR3 runs to 12 residues. CDR3 protein: CAWNRVDQPQHF. The CDR3 nucleotides read TGTGCCTGGAACAGGGTTGATCAGCCCCAGCATTTT. Full variable domain (remainder filled in from reference TRBV30 and TRBJ1-5): SQTIHQWPATLVQPVGSPLSLECTVEGTSNPNLYWYRQAAGRGLQLLFYSVGIGQISSEVPQNLSASRPQDRQFILSSKKLLLSDSGFYLCAWNRVDQPQHFGDGTRLSIL.

The rearrangement links TRBV6-5 to TRBJ2-3; 9 bases are a match to TRBD1. V lost 7 bases to trimming and J lost 5 bases; unmatched junction nucleotides: 7. CDR1 and CDR2 from the germline V gene are MNHEY and SVGAGI. The CDR3 totals 14 residues. DNA for the CDR3: TGTGCCAGCACTAGAACAGGGGGCGTAGATACGCAGTATTTT. This gives the protein CASTRTGGVDTQYF.

This clone was seen just once. The rearrangement joins TRBV2 to TRBJ2-7, with 14 positions matching TRBD2. This CDR3 has 14 residues. Germline-derived CDR1 and CDR2 are SNHLY and FYNNEI. V lost 8 bases to trimming and J lost 6 bases; unmatched junction nucleotides: 6. The CDR3: CASGGTSGSGEQYF. CDR3 nucleotides: TGTGCCAGCGGGGGGACTAGCGGGAGTGGCGAGCAGTACTTC. Supplemented by reference TRBV2 and TRBJ2-7, the full variable domain reads EPEVTQTPSHQVTQMGQEVILRCVPISNHLYFYWYRQILGQKVEFLVSFYNNEISEKSEIFDDQFSVERPDGSNFTLKIRSTKLEDSAMYFCASGGTSGSGEQYFGPGTRLTVT.

The rearrangement uses TRBV5-4 and TRBJ2-7; 9 nucleotides align to TRBD1. The CDR3 has 15 residues. The germline V gene has CDR1 SGHNT and CDR2 YYREEE (reference sequence). V gave up 0 bases and J gave up 5 bases; unmatched junction bases: 6. The CDR3 is CASSLDRDRAHEQYF. CDR3 coding DNA: TGTGCCAGCAGCTTGGATCGGGACAGGGCCCACGAGCAGTACTTC.

The chain carries TRBV5-5 and TRBJ2-5; 10 nucleotides align to TRBD2. J lost 1 base, V lost 0 bases, and 9 bases had no gene match. The CDR3 consists of 18 residues. Germline values: CDR1 SGHKS, CDR2 YYEKEE (reference sequence). CDR3 sequence: CASSLALAGGLLQETQYF. The CDR3 region has the DNA TGTGCCAGCAGCTTGGCCTTAGCGGGAGGCCTGCTCCAAGAGACCCAGTACTTC.

The gene calls are TRBV7-9 and TRBJ1-1; the D is unclear. The germline V gene encodes CDR1 SEHNR and CDR2 FQNEAQ (reference sequence). V was pared by 2 bases and J by 7 bases, with 11 bases between. The CDR3 totals 13 residues. CDR3 nucleotides: TGTGCCAGCAGCTTAAGGCAGAAAGATGAAGCTTTCTTT. Protein product: CASSLRQKDEAFF.

The rearrangement uses TRBV27 and TRBJ2-2; TRBD1 aligns across 9 bases. CDR3 length: 15 residues. Germline CDR1 and CDR2: MNHEY and SMNVEV (reference sequence). The V segment lost 5 bases and the J segment 6 bases; nucleotides outside the gene matches: 7. The CDR3 coding sequence is TGTGCCAGCAGTCCCGGGACAGGGTGGGCCGGGGAGCTGTTTTTT. This encodes CASSPGTGWAGELFF.

The rearrangement uses TRBV7-2 and TRBJ2-7; weak D call: TRBD1 (7 bases). Germline V gives CDR1 SGHTA, CDR2 FQGNSA. The CDR3 has 14 amino acids. Trimming left V 1 base short and J 7 bases short, with 14 bases between. The CDR3 DNA follows: TGTGCCAGCAGCTTAGGCAGGGGGACTGGTGAGCAGTACTTC. Translating it yields CASSLGRGTGEQYF.

The chain joins TRBV13 to TRBJ2-3; tentatively, D is TRBD2 (5 bases). This CDR3 has 14 residues. From germline, CDR1 is PRHDT and CDR2 FYEKMQ (reference sequence). V lost 5 bases to trimming and J lost 6 bases, with 15 bases between them. The CDR3 DNA follows: TGTGCCAGCAGCCCAACAACCGGACTTGATACGCAGTATTTT. Its protein product is CASSPTTGLDTQYF. The full variable domain, rest sourced from reference TRBV13 and TRBJ2-3, is AAGVIQSPRHLIKEKRETATLKCYPIPRHDTVYWYQQGPGQDPQFLISFYEKMQSDKGSIPDRFSAQQFSDYHSELNMSSLELGDSALYFCASSPTTGLDTQYFGPGTRLTVL.

The chain employs TRBV28 and TRBJ2-7, with D maybe TRBD2 (6 bases). The CDR3 contains 13 residues. V dropped 5 bases and J dropped 3 bases, with 11 bases sitting between them. Germline V gene data show CDR1 as MDHEN and CDR2 as SYDVKM. CDR3 sequence reads: CASSLPGLYEQYF. Here the CDR3 DNA reads TGTGCCAGCAGTCTCCCGGGACTCTACGAGCAGTACTTC. Full variable domain (remainder filled in from reference TRBV28 and TRBJ2-7): DVKVTQSSRYLVKRTGEKVFLECVQDMDHENMFWYRQDPGLGLRLIYFSYDVKMKEKGDIPEGYSVSREKKERFSLILESASTNQTSMYLCASSLPGLYEQYFGPGTRLTVT.

V gene TRBV12-5 combines with J gene TRBJ1-1, with TRBD1 matching 10 bases. This CDR3 is built from 14 residues. V shed 1 base and J 6 bases; nucleotides not matched to a gene: 2. The germline gives CDR1 LGHNT, CDR2 FRNRAP. The CDR3 region is CASGLGQGAPEAFF. CDR3 nucleotide sequence: TGTGCTAGTGGTTTGGGACAGGGGGCCCCTGAAGCTTTCTTT. Filled out from reference TRBV12-5 and TRBJ1-1, the complete variable domain reads DARVTQTPRHKVTEMGQEVTMRCQPILGHNTVFWYRQTMMQGLELLAYFRNRAPLDDSGMPKDRFSAEMPDATLATLKIQPSEPRDSAVYFCASGLGQGAPEAFFGQGTRLTVV.

This chain joins TRBV7-8 and TRBJ2-3; weak D call: TRBD2 (6 bases). This CDR3 is 15 amino acids long. V shed 1 base and J shed 2 bases, with 10 bases lying between them. CDR1 is SGHVS, CDR2 FQNEAQ, per germline. Here the CDR3 reads CASSLDGGTTDTQYF. For the CDR3, the DNA is TGTGCCAGCAGCTTAGACGGCGGGACCACAGATACGCAGTATTTT.

The chain recombines TRBV14 with TRBJ1-1; 10 nucleotides align to TRBD1. The junction had 3 bases not matched to a gene; V was cut back by 3 bases and J by 2 bases. Germline V gene data show CDR1 as SGHDN and CDR2 as FVKESK. The CDR3 has 15 residues. The CDR3 coding sequence is TGTGCCAGCAGCCACCTGACAGGGGGCAACACTGAAGCTTTCTTT. This translates into CASSHLTGGNTEAFF.

The V call is TRBV5-4, the J call TRBJ2-5, with 11 bases identical to TRBD2. Germline CDR1 reads SGHNT; CDR2 reads YYREEE (reference sequence). V was pared by 1 base and J by 3 bases, with 5 bases of the junction left unmatched. The CDR3 runs 16 residues. CDR3 protein: CASSLWSSGREETQYF. In DNA, the CDR3 is TGTGCCAGCAGCTTGTGGAGTAGCGGGAGGGAAGAGACCCAGTACTTC.

The chain couples TRBV29-1 to TRBJ1-3; D may be TRBD1 (5 bases). Trimming cost V 0 bases and J 1 base, with 16 bases left between them. The CDR3 has 17 residues. Germline V lookup: CDR1 SQVTM, CDR2 ANQGSEA. The CDR3 DNA is TGCAGCGTTGAAGATCAGTCCAGGGTTGCATCTGGAAACACCATATATTTT. Its translation: CSVEDQSRVASGNTIYF.

The chain combines TRBV28 with TRBJ2-5, with D perhaps TRBD1 (5 bases). Germline CDR1 and CDR2: MDHEN and SYDVKM. Trimming took off 5 bases at V and 5 bases at J, with 15 bases between the two ends. The length of the CDR3 is 14 residues. CDR3 bases: TGTGCCAGCAGTCCCCGGCAGGGTTGGGAGACCCAGTACTTC. Translating it yields CASSPRQGWETQYF.

The chain links TRBV4-1 to TRBJ2-7; a possible D gene is TRBD2 (5 bases). This CDR3 is 12 amino acids long. Germline V lookup: CDR1 MGHRA, CDR2 YSYEKL. Trimming shortened V by 3 bases and J by 5 bases, and 8 bases separated the two germline ends. The chain's CDR3 is CASSHAGDEQYF. The DNA of the CDR3 is TGCGCCAGCAGCCACGCCGGGGACGAGCAGTACTTC.

This chain uses TRBV7-9 with TRBJ1-2; D not certain. Trimming shortened V by 5 bases and J by 3 bases, and 13 bases separated the two germline ends. Looked up from germline, CDR1 is SEHNR and CDR2 is FQNEAQ (reference sequence). The CDR3 has 14 amino acids. The chain's CDR3 is CASSPDHQYYGYTF. The CDR3, as DNA: TGTGCCAGCAGCCCAGACCATCAGTACTATGGCTACACCTTC.

This clone has a single count. The chain combines TRBV9 with TRBJ1-3, with a possible D match to TRBD1 (5 bases). This CDR3 is built from 14 residues. V lost 2 bases and J 8 bases, leaving 14 bases between the germline ends. CDR1 and CDR2 (germline): SGDLS, YYNGEE. The CDR3 is CASSVGTGSYTIYF. CDR3 bases: TGTGCCAGCAGCGTCGGGACGGGAAGTTACACCATATATTTT. Complete variable domain (other parts from reference TRBV9 and TRBJ1-3): DSGVTQTPKHLITATGQRVTLRCSPRSGDLSVYWYQQSLDQGLQFLIQYYNGEERAKGNILERFSAQQFPDLHSELNLSSLELGDSALYFCASSVGTGSYTIYFGEGSWLTVV.